This entry features one T cell receptor beta chain sequence. The ends lost 0 bases at V and 6 bases at J; junction bases unmatched: 10. Germline CDR1 is SGDLS and CDR2 is YYNGEE. The CDR3 sequence is 16 residues long. This entry is derived from a study of blood T cell repertoires in COVID-19. Overall study context: COVID-19 samples collected from the United States, Italy and Spain covered acute and convalescent phases. T cells, B-cell-depleted T cells, or PBMCs supplied cDNA or gDNA.

Original processing methods: How many nucleated cells were present was estimated from reference gene primer amplification. Using immunoSEQ multiplex PCR, the repertoire was profiled, and TCRdb retains in-frame clones only, with some absent. V, J and clone size are those of that table, while D and trimming were read from the DNA. The table shows around 70,000 clones, with around 90% occurring only once. The specimen was peripheral blood. The sequence derives from a man aged 45 to 65 with active COVID-19. V gene TRBV9 combines with J gene TRBJ2-7; 9 positions agree with TRBD2. CDR3 sequence: CASSVGDIGREGEQYF. Written as DNA, the CDR3 is TGTGCCAGCAGCGTAGGGGACATTGGGCGGGAGGGCGAGCAGTACTTC.